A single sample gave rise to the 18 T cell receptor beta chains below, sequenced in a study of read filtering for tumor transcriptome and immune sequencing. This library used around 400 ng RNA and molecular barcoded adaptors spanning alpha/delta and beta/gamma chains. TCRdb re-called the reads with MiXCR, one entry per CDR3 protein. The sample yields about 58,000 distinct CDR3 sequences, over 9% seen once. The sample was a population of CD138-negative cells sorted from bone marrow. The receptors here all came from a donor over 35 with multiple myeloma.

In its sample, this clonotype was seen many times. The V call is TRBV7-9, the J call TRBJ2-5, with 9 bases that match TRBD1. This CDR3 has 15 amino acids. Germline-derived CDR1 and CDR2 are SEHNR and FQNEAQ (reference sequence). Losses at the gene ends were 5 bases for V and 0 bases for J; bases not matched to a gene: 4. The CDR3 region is CASSPQGADQETQYF. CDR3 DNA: TGTGCCAGCAGCCCACAGGGGGCTGACCAAGAGACCCAGTACTTC.

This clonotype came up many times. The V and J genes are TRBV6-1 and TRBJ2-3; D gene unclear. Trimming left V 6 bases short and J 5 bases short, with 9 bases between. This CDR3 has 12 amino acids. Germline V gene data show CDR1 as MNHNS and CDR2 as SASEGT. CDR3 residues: CASRSPIDTQYF. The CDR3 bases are TGTGCCAGCAGATCCCCCATAGATACGCAGTATTTT.

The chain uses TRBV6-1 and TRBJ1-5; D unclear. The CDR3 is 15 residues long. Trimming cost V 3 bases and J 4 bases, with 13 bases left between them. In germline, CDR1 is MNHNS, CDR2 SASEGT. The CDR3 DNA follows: TGTGCCAGCAGTGAGGCGCCGGAGGGTAATCAGCCCCAGCATTTT. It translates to CASSEAPEGNQPQHF.

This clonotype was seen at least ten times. CDR3 sequence reads: CASSYTDILYEQYF. For the CDR3, the DNA is TGTGCCAGCAGTTACACCGACATTCTCTACGAGCAGTACTTC. This chain uses TRBV6-2 or TRBV6-3 with TRBJ2-7; no reliable D call. The CDR3 sequence is 14 residues long. Germline CDR1 is MNHEY and CDR2 is SVGEGT. V was clipped by 2 bases and J by 3 bases, with 11 bases between them.

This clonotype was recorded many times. CDR3 loop: CASSFQKDTEAFF. The DNA of the CDR3 is TGTGCCAGCAGCTTTCAGAAGGACACTGAAGCTTTCTTT. This chain connects TRBV7-9 to TRBJ1-1; D is undetermined. The CDR3 has 13 residues. Germline assignment: CDR1 SEHNR and CDR2 FQNEAQ (reference sequence). The germline V and J ends were trimmed by 3 bases and 3 bases, with 8 bases remaining between them.

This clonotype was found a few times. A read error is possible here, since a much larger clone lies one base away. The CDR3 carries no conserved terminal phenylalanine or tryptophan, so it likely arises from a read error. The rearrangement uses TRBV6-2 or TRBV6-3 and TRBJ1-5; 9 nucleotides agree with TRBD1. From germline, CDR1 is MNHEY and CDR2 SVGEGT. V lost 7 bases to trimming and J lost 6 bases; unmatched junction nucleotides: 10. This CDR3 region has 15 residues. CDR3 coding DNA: TGTGCCAGCACCGTAGGGGGGACAGGGTCTCAGCCCCAGCATCTT. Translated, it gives CASTVGGTGSQPQHL.

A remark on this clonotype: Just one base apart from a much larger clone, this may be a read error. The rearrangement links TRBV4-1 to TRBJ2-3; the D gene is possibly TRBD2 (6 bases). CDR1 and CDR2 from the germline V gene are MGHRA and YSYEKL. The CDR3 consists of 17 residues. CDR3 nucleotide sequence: TGCGCCAGCAGCCAAGCAGTTGGCGGGGACGGCACAGATAGGCAGTATTTT. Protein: CASSQAVGGDGTDRQYF.

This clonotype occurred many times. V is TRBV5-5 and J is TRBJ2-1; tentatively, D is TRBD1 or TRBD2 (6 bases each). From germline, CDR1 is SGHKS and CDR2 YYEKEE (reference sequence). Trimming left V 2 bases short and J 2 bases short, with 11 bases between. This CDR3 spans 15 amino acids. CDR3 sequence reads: CASSLEGGAYNEQFF. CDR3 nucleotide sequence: TGTGCCAGCAGCTTAGAGGGGGGCGCCTACAATGAGCAGTTCTTC.

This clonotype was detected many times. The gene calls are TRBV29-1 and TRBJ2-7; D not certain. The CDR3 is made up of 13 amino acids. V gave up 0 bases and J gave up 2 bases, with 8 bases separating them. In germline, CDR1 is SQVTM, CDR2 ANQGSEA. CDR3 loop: CSVEEVVPYEQYF. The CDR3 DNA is TGCAGCGTTGAAGAGGTGGTCCCCTACGAGCAGTACTTC.

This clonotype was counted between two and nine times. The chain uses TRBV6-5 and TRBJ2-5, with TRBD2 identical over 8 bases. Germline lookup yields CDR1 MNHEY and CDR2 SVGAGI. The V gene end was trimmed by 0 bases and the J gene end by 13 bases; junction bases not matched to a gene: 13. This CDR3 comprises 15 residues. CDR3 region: CASSYSSDSGGSTYF. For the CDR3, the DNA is TGTGCCAGCAGTTACTCCTCCGACAGCGGGGGATCTACGTACTTC.

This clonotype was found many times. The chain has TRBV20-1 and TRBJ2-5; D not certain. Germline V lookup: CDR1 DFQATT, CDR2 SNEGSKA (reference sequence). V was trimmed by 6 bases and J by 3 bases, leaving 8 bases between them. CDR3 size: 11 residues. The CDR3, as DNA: TGCAGTGCGAGTCCTAAAGAGACCCAGTACTTC. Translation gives CSASPKETQYF.

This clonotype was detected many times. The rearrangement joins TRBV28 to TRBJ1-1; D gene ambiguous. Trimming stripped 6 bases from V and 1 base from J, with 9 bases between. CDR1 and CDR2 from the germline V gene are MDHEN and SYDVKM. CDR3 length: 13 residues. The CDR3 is CASRRPWNTEAFF. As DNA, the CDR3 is TGTGCCAGCAGACGTCCCTGGAACACTGAAGCTTTCTTT.

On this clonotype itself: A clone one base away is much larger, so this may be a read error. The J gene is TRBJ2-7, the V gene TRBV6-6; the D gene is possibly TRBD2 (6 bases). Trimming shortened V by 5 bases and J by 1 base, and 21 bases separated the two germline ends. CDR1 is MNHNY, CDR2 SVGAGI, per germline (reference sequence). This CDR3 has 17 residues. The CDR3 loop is CASSTLPAPGESYEQYF. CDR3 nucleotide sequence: TGTGCCAGCAGTACCTTACCGGCACCGGGGGAGTCCTACGAGCAGTACTTC.

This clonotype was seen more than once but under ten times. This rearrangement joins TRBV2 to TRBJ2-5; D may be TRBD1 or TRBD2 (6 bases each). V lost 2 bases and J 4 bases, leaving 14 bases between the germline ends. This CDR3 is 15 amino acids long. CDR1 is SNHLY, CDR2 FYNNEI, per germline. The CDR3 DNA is TGTGCCAGCAGTGAACAAGGGGGGCCTCGAGAGACCCAGTACTTC. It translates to CASSEQGGPRETQYF.

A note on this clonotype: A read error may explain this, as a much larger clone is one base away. The CDR3 loop reads CAGSLLQGTYEQYF. The CDR3 nucleotides read TGTGCCGGCAGCTTACTTCAGGGTACCTACGAGCAGTACTTC. The chain employs TRBV7-8 and TRBJ2-7, with D possibly matching TRBD1 (5 bases). The CDR3 length is 14 residues. Per the germline V gene, CDR1 is SGHVS and CDR2 is FQNEAQ.

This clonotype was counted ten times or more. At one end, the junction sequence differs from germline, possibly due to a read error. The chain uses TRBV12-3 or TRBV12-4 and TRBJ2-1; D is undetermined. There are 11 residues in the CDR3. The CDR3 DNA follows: TGTGCCAGCAGTTTAAACAGTGAGCAGTCCTTC. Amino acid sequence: CASSLNSEQSF.

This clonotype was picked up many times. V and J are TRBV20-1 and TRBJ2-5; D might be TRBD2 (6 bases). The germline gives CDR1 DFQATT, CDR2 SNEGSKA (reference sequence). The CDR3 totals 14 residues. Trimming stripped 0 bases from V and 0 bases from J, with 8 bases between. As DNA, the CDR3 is TGCAGTGCTAGAGATGGCGGGGACCAAGAGACCCAGTACTTC. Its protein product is CSARDGGDQETQYF.

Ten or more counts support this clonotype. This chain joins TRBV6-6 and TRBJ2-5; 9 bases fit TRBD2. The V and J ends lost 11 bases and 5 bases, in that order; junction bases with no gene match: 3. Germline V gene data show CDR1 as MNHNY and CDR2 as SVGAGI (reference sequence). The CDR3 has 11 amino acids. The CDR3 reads CAAAGGETQYF. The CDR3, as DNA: TGTGCCGCAGCGGGGGGTGAGACCCAGTACTTC.